This record concerns one T cell receptor beta chain sequence. What it binds is unknown. Autoimmune disease history or systemic immunosuppression excluded patients. The sample belongs to a study of OX40 agonist ivuxolimab in advanced cancers. In the study overall: The drug used for patients, ivuxolimab, was an agonistic anti-OX40 (CD134) antibody. Administration of intravenous ivuxolimab to patients occurred every 2 weeks at 0.01 to 10 mg/kg. Study conclusions and caveats: Normalized T-cell clonal expansion was also low in a subset of nonresponders.

Repertoires were generated with immunoSEQ multiplex PCR, while TCRdb's copy carries only in-frame clones and drops some. There are some 74,000 clones in the sample; roughly 85% occur only once, and under 0.55% lies in the top ten. Per the germline V gene, CDR1 is MNHNS and CDR2 is SASEGT. V was pared by 7 bases and J by 2 bases, with 11 bases between. This CDR3 contains 13 residues. This sequence joins TRBV6-1 and TRBJ2-5; D possibly matches TRBD1 or TRBD2 (6 bases each). The receptor was isolated from an adult with an advanced solid tumor such as melanoma, head and neck, liver or kidney cancer. The sample was CD4+ or CD8+ T cells sorted from blood, taken in a trial of the OX40 agonist ivuxolimab. The CDR3 coding sequence is TGTGCCAGCATCCGGGGGCGGCAAGAGACCCAGTACTTC. This encodes CASIRGRQETQYF.